Listed below are T cell receptor beta chains from one sample, sequenced in a study of CD8 T cells in ankylosing spondylitis. MiXCR, applied by TCRdb to the 5' RACE reads, yields one record per CDR3 protein. In the table there are some 63,000 distinct CDR3 sequences, more than 5.5% of which are singletons. Sequenced material: synovial fluid, either unsorted or a sorted T cell fraction (not recorded which). All receptors come from a male donor with ankylosing spondylitis. Each CDR3 is given with its conserved first and last residue. Fields, in order: V gene, J gene, clone size, D gene, CDR3 length, CDR3 DNA, CDR3 protein. A D gene is named only where the DNA matches it firmly. Clone size is given for some rows only: seen once, a few or many times, or a class if the clone is expanded.

V gene: TRBV20-1; J gene: TRBJ2-7; clone size: many; D gene: NA; CDR3 length: 17; CDR3 DNA: TGCAGTGCTAGCCCCCCCGGGACAAATTCGGGCGGCTACGAGCAGTACTTC; CDR3 protein: CSASPPGTNSGGYEQYF
V gene: TRBV20-1; J gene: TRBJ1-5; clone size: few; D gene: NA; CDR3 length: 13; CDR3 DNA: TGCAGTGCTAGGGGGCAGGGCTATCAGCCCCAGCATTTT; CDR3 protein: CSARGQGYQPQHF
V gene: TRBV11-3; J gene: TRBJ2-1; clone size: NA; D gene: NA; CDR3 length: 15; CDR3 DNA: TGTGCCAGCAGCAAGGGACGGCAGGTCTACAATGAGCAGTTCTTC; CDR3 protein: CASSKGRQVYNEQFF
V gene: TRBV5-1; J gene: TRBJ2-3; clone size: many; D gene: TRBD2; CDR3 length: 16; CDR3 DNA: TGCGCCAGCAGCAGCGCGGCTAGCGGGAGAGCAGATACGCAGTATTTT; CDR3 protein: CASSSAASGRADTQYF
V gene: TRBV20-1; J gene: TRBJ2-5; clone size: many; D gene: TRBD2; CDR3 length: 12; CDR3 DNA: TGCAGTGTTGTAGCGGGAGTGGAGACCCAGTACTTC; CDR3 protein: CSVVAGVETQYF
V gene: TRBV12-3/TRBV12-4; J gene: TRBJ2-7; clone size: many; D gene: NA; CDR3 length: 15; CDR3 DNA: TGTGCCAGCAGTTTTGCAGGGTCTGGATCCGACGAGCAGTACTTC; CDR3 protein: CASSFAGSGSDEQYF
V gene: TRBV29-1; J gene: TRBJ2-5; clone size: many; D gene: NA; CDR3 length: 11; CDR3 DNA: TGCAGCGTCCGAACGACAGAGACCCAGTACTTC; CDR3 protein: CSVRTTETQYF
V gene: TRBV28; J gene: TRBJ1-2; clone size: many; D gene: TRBD1; CDR3 length: 15; CDR3 DNA: TGTGCCAGCAGCGATACTACCGGGACAGGAGAAGGCTACACCTTC; CDR3 protein: CASSDTTGTGEGYTF
V gene: TRBV29-1; J gene: TRBJ2-2; clone size: few; D gene: NA; CDR3 length: 13; CDR3 DNA: TGCAGCGTTGGCGTCCAAGGGACCGGGGAGCTGTTTTTT; CDR3 protein: CSVGVQGTGELFF
V gene: TRBV20-1; J gene: TRBJ1-5; clone size: few; D gene: TRBD1; CDR3 length: 14; CDR3 DNA: TGCAGTGCTCGGGAGGGGGCGTTTCAACAGCCCCAGCATTTT; CDR3 protein: CSAREGAFQQPQHF
V gene: TRBV25-1; J gene: TRBJ1-2; clone size: NA; D gene: NA; CDR3 length: 15; CDR3 DNA: TGTGCCAGCAGTGAACGAGGACCTTTGAGGGATGGCTACACCTTC; CDR3 protein: CASSERGPLRDGYTF
V gene: TRBV3-1; J gene: TRBJ1-4; clone size: few; D gene: NA; CDR3 length: 14; CDR3 DNA: TGTGCCAGCAGTTACACAGCGGGTAGCGAAAAACTGTTTTTT; CDR3 protein: CASSYTAGSEKLFF
V gene: TRBV12-3/TRBV12-4; J gene: TRBJ2-2; clone size: medium-sized; D gene: NA; CDR3 length: 10; CDR3 DNA: TGTGCCATCGGCCCCGGGGAGCTGTTTTTT; CDR3 protein: CAIGPGELFF
V gene: TRBV12-3/TRBV12-4; J gene: TRBJ1-2; clone size: many; D gene: NA; CDR3 length: 13; CDR3 DNA: TGTGCCAGCAGTCAGGGGACTCTTTATGGCTACACCTTC; CDR3 protein: CASSQGTLYGYTF
V gene: TRBV20-1; J gene: TRBJ2-2; clone size: few; D gene: NA; CDR3 length: 14; CDR3 DNA: TGCAGTGCTAGAAGGACTCGAGAGACCGGGGAGCTGTTTTTT; CDR3 protein: CSARRTRETGELFF
V gene: TRBV19; J gene: TRBJ1-1; clone size: NA; D gene: NA; CDR3 length: 13; CDR3 DNA: TGTGCCAGTAGTATGGGTCGCAGTTTCGAGGCTTTCTTT; CDR3 protein: CASSMGRSFEAFF
V gene: TRBV20-1; J gene: TRBJ2-1; clone size: many; D gene: TRBD2; CDR3 length: 13; CDR3 DNA: TGCAGTGCGCCGGGACTAGCGGACAATGAGCAGTTCTTC; CDR3 protein: CSAPGLADNEQFF
V gene: TRBV7-3; J gene: TRBJ2-3; clone size: many; D gene: TRBD2; CDR3 length: 16; CDR3 DNA: TGTGCCAGCAGCCCGGGGGCTAGCGGGACCACAGATACGCAGTATTTT; CDR3 protein: CASSPGASGTTDTQYF
V gene: TRBV30; J gene: TRBJ2-1; clone size: many; D gene: NA; CDR3 length: 11; CDR3 DNA: TGTGCCTTGGGCCAAAACAATGAGCAGTTCTTC; CDR3 protein: CALGQNNEQFF
V gene: TRBV4-2; J gene: TRBJ2-3; clone size: few; D gene: TRBD2; CDR3 length: 17; CDR3 DNA: TGTGCCAGCAGCCAAGAAGTCCTAGCGGCTAGCACAGATACGCAGTATTTT; CDR3 protein: CASSQEVLAASTDTQYF
V gene: TRBV12-3/TRBV12-4; J gene: TRBJ2-3; clone size: few; D gene: TRBD2; CDR3 length: 15; CDR3 DNA: TGTGCCAGCAGTTCTAGCGGGATGGGCACAGATACGCAGTATTTT; CDR3 protein: CASSSSGMGTDTQYF
V gene: TRBV18; J gene: TRBJ2-3; clone size: NA; D gene: NA; CDR3 length: 13; CDR3 DNA: TGTGCCAGCTCACCATATTACGCAGATACGCAGTATTTT; CDR3 protein: CASSPYYADTQYF
V gene: TRBV6-5; J gene: TRBJ1-2; clone size: NA; D gene: NA; CDR3 length: 13; CDR3 DNA: TGTGCCAGCAGTTACTCGGCGGACTATGGCTACACCTTC; CDR3 protein: CASSYSADYGYTF
V gene: TRBV6-2/TRBV6-3; J gene: TRBJ2-4; clone size: many; D gene: NA; CDR3 length: 13; CDR3 DNA: TGTGCCAGCAGATCGACAGCCAAAAACATTCAGTACTTC; CDR3 protein: CASRSTAKNIQYF
V gene: TRBV7-2; J gene: TRBJ1-1; clone size: few; D gene: NA; CDR3 length: 15; CDR3 DNA: TGTGCCAGCAGCTTAGCGCTAGGGGCGAATACTGAAGCTTTCTTT; CDR3 protein: CASSLALGANTEAFF
V gene: TRBV10-3; J gene: TRBJ1-5; clone size: many; D gene: TRBD1; CDR3 length: 16; CDR3 DNA: TGTGCCATCAGTGAGAATCCGGGACAGGGCAATCAGCCCCAGCATTTT; CDR3 protein: CAISENPGQGNQPQHF
V gene: TRBV29-1; J gene: TRBJ2-5; clone size: many; D gene: NA; CDR3 length: 13; CDR3 DNA: TGCAGCGTTCAGACAGTGACCCAAGAGACCCAGTACTTC; CDR3 protein: CSVQTVTQETQYF
V gene: TRBV6-4; J gene: TRBJ2-2; clone size: NA; D gene: NA; CDR3 length: 14; CDR3 DNA: TGTGCCAGCGGAGAACAGGGAGACACCGGGGGGCTGTTTTTT; CDR3 protein: CASGEQGDTGGLFF
V gene: TRBV9; J gene: TRBJ2-2; clone size: NA; D gene: TRBD2; CDR3 length: 17; CDR3 DNA: TGTGCCAGCAGCGTAGTGTCTAGCGGGAGCACCGGCGGGGAGCTGTTTTTT; CDR3 protein: CASSVVSSGSTGGELFF
V gene: TRBV9; J gene: TRBJ2-7; clone size: many; D gene: TRBD2; CDR3 length: 16; CDR3 DNA: TGTGCCAGCAGCGTAGGCCTAGCGGGAGCGGGCTACGAGCAGTACTTC; CDR3 protein: CASSVGLAGAGYEQYF
V gene: TRBV10-3; J gene: TRBJ1-1; clone size: many; D gene: NA; CDR3 length: 11; CDR3 DNA: TGTGCCATCAGTGAAGGGAATGAAGCTTTCTTT; CDR3 protein: CAISEGNEAFF
V gene: TRBV5-1; J gene: TRBJ1-1; clone size: many; D gene: TRBD1; CDR3 length: 15; CDR3 DNA: TGCGCCAGCAGCGTCGACAGGGGGTTCGGCACTGAAGCTTTCTTT; CDR3 protein: CASSVDRGFGTEAFF
V gene: TRBV7-8; J gene: TRBJ1-5; clone size: many; D gene: TRBD1; CDR3 length: 14; CDR3 DNA: TGTGCCAGCAGCCACAGGGGCAGGGGTCAGCCCCAGCATTTT; CDR3 protein: CASSHRGRGQPQHF
V gene: TRBV7-2; J gene: TRBJ1-2; clone size: many; D gene: NA; CDR3 length: 13; CDR3 DNA: TGTGCCAGCAGCTTAGTTAGACCTGACGGCTACACCTTC; CDR3 protein: CASSLVRPDGYTF
V gene: TRBV27; J gene: TRBJ1-2; clone size: many; D gene: TRBD1; CDR3 length: 12; CDR3 DNA: TGTGCCACCTGGACAGGTCATATGGGCTACACCTTC; CDR3 protein: CATWTGHMGYTF
V gene: TRBV27; J gene: TRBJ1-2; clone size: NA; D gene: TRBD1; CDR3 length: 14; CDR3 DNA: TGTGCCAGCAGTTTTCGAGGAGGGACAGATGGCTACACCTTC; CDR3 protein: CASSFRGGTDGYTF
V gene: TRBV10-3; J gene: TRBJ2-2; clone size: few; D gene: TRBD2; CDR3 length: 16; CDR3 DNA: TGTGCCATCAGTGAATCTAGCGGGAGGAACACCGGGGAGCTGTTTTTT; CDR3 protein: CAISESSGRNTGELFF
V gene: TRBV16; J gene: TRBJ2-1; clone size: many; D gene: NA; CDR3 length: 14; CDR3 DNA: TGTGCCAGTACTCGGCAGGGTGAAGGCAATGAGCAGTTCTTC; CDR3 protein: CASTRQGEGNEQFF
V gene: TRBV20-1; J gene: TRBJ2-2; clone size: many; D gene: NA; CDR3 length: 16; CDR3 DNA: TGCAGTGCTAGGTCCACAAGGGAAGAAAACACCGGGGAGCTGTTTTTT; CDR3 protein: CSARSTREENTGELFF
V gene: TRBV15; J gene: TRBJ1-2; clone size: many; D gene: NA; CDR3 length: 16; CDR3 DNA: TGTGCCACCAGCAGAGATCCCGACAGGCCTAGATATGGCTACACCTTC; CDR3 protein: CATSRDPDRPRYGYTF
V gene: TRBV24-1; J gene: TRBJ1-5; clone size: many; D gene: TRBD1; CDR3 length: 13; CDR3 DNA: TGTGCCACGGACAGGGGGCTGGGACAGCCCCAGCATTTT; CDR3 protein: CATDRGLGQPQHF
V gene: TRBV7-3; J gene: TRBJ2-3; clone size: many; D gene: NA; CDR3 length: 13; CDR3 DNA: TGTGCCAGCAGCTTAATAGTAGCCGATACGCAGTATTTT; CDR3 protein: CASSLIVADTQYF
V gene: TRBV20-1; J gene: TRBJ2-7; clone size: few; D gene: NA; CDR3 length: 13; CDR3 DNA: TGCAGTGCTAGAAGGGGGAGGGCCTTCGAGCAGTACTTC; CDR3 protein: CSARRGRAFEQYF
V gene: TRBV7-9; J gene: TRBJ2-7; clone size: NA; D gene: NA; CDR3 length: 15; CDR3 DNA: TGTGCCAGCAGCTTACCCTCCCAGGGGCCCTACGAGCAGTACTTC; CDR3 protein: CASSLPSQGPYEQYF